The 14 T cell receptor beta chains in this list originate from one sample, sequenced in a study of OX40 agonist ivuxolimab in advanced cancers. Method: immunoSEQ multiplex PCR; TCRdb's copy keeps in-frame clones and lacks some. The data hold 15,000 to 20,000 clones, with 79% observed a single time. The sample consisted of CD4+ or CD8+ T cells sorted from blood, taken in a trial of the OX40 agonist ivuxolimab. The receptors come from an adult with an advanced solid tumor such as melanoma, head and neck, liver or kidney cancer.

The V and J genes are TRBV7-2 and TRBJ1-1, with 10 bases identical to TRBD1. The length of the CDR3 is 15 residues. Germline V gene sequence: CDR1 SGHTA, CDR2 FQGNSA. Trimming at V came to 5 bases and at J to 4 bases, leaving 7 bases not matched to a gene. CDR3 region: CASSPLTGGGTEAFF. CDR3 bases: TGTGCCAGCAGCCCGCTGACAGGGGGCGGCACTGAAGCTTTCTTT.

This clone was counted only a few times. This chain uses TRBV7-2 with TRBJ1-4; D is unresolved. The CDR3 is 12 residues long. Trimming took 4 bases from V and 2 from J, leaving 2 bases between them. In germline, CDR1 is SGHTA, CDR2 FQGNSA. CDR3 amino acids: CASSSTNEKLFF. Here the CDR3 DNA reads TGTGCCAGCAGCTCCACTAATGAAAAACTGTTTTTT.

The rearrangement links TRBV4-1 to TRBJ1-1; TRBD1 aligns across 7 bases. This CDR3 has 12 residues. Germline lookup yields CDR1 MGHRA and CDR2 YSYEKL. J gave up 10 bases and V 8 bases, and 10 bases lay outside the gene matches. The CDR3 DNA reads TGCGCCAGCGGTGACAGGGCGGCAGGAGCTTTCTTT. Its translation is CASGDRAAGAFF.

V and J are TRBV6-1 and TRBJ2-7; no clear D. This CDR3 contains 12 residues. Trimming left V 7 bases short and J 0 bases short, with 7 bases between. Germline-derived CDR1 and CDR2 are MNHNS and SASEGT. CDR3 DNA sequence: TGTGCCAGCACCCAGAGCTCCTACGAGCAGTACTTC. Amino acids: CASTQSSYEQYF.

This clone was counted once. The rearrangement uses TRBV6-5 and TRBJ1-6; a possible D gene is TRBD1 (6 bases). V was trimmed by 10 bases and J by 10 bases, leaving 14 bases between them. The CDR3 has 12 residues. Germline assignment: CDR1 MNHEY and CDR2 SVGAGI. In DNA, the CDR3 is TGTGCCACCTACAGGGTAGGGTCACCCCTCCACTTT. It translates to CATYRVGSPLHF.

This rearrangement joins TRBV29-1 to TRBJ1-2; TRBD1 aligns across 7 bases. The germline gives CDR1 SQVTM, CDR2 ANQGSEA. The CDR3 runs 14 residues. Germline trimming cut 6 bases from V and 5 bases from J; bases unmatched to any gene: 12. The CDR3: CSVVTGDSYYGYTF. Written as DNA, the CDR3 is TGCAGCGTCGTCACAGGGGACAGCTATTATGGCTACACCTTC.

J is TRBJ2-2 and V is TRBV7-2, with D perhaps TRBD2 (6 bases). This CDR3 spans 14 amino acids. V was trimmed by 2 bases and J by 4 bases, leaving 8 bases between them. Germline CDR1 and CDR2: SGHTA and FQGNSA. CDR3 in amino acids: CASSLFGSTGELFF. CDR3 nucleotides: TGTGCCAGCAGCTTATTCGGGAGCACCGGGGAGCTGTTTTTT.

The chain's CDR3 is CSVLDLNTEAFF. The CDR3 DNA reads as TGCAGCGTCCTGGATTTGAACACTGAAGCTTTCTTT. The chain combines TRBV29-1 with TRBJ1-1, with unresolved D. Trimming stripped 6 bases from V and 0 bases from J, with 8 bases between. The CDR3 sequence is 12 residues long. Germline CDR1 is SQVTM and CDR2 is ANQGSEA. The full variable domain, its missing parts supplied by reference TRBV29-1 and TRBJ1-1, is SAVISQKPSRDICQRGTSLTIQCQVDSQVTMMFWYRQQPGQSLTLIATANQGSEATYESGFVIDKFPISRPNLTFSTLTVSNMSPEDSSIYLCSVLDLNTEAFFGQGTRLTVV.

V is TRBV7-9 and J is TRBJ2-2, with TRBD1 matching 7 bases. This CDR3 is built from 17 residues. Trimming at V came to 5 bases and at J to 1 base, leaving 10 bases not matched to a gene. The germline gives CDR1 SEHNR, CDR2 FQNEAQ (reference sequence). CDR3 residues: CASSEPTGMENTGELFF. CDR3 DNA: TGTGCCAGCAGCGAACCGACAGGGATGGAGAACACCGGGGAGCTGTTTTTT. Variable domain in full (rest from reference TRBV7-9 and TRBJ2-2): DTGVSQNPRHKITKRGQNVTFRCDPISEHNRLYWYRQTLGQGPEFLTYFQNEAQLEKSRLLSDRFSAERPKGSFSTLEIQRTEQGDSAMYLCASSEPTGMENTGELFFGEGSRLTVL.

The CDR3 DNA reads as TGTGCCTGGAGTACTTACATCGACAATGAGCAGTTCTTC. Its protein is CAWSTYIDNEQFF. The rearrangement uses TRBV30 and TRBJ2-1; D gene ambiguous. Looked up from germline, CDR1 is GTSNPN and CDR2 is SVGIG (reference sequence). There are 13 residues in the CDR3. The V end lost 2 bases, the J end lost 5 bases, and 10 bases lay between the germline ends.

This clone was seen only a few times. V and J are TRBV7-8 and TRBJ2-7; D gene ambiguous. The CDR3 spans 13 residues. Trimming shortened V by 5 bases and J by 6 bases, and 14 bases separated the two germline ends. Germline lookup yields CDR1 SGHVS and CDR2 FQNEAQ. In DNA, the CDR3 is TGTGCCAGCAGCCCCCCGGACCGCGTCGAGCAGTACTTC. Translating it yields CASSPPDRVEQYF.

The chain is built from TRBV5-6 and TRBJ2-5, with D tentatively TRBD1 (5 bases). Germline lookup yields CDR1 SGHDT and CDR2 YYEEEE. The CDR3 extends over 14 amino acids. The V gene lost 3 bases and the J gene lost 1 base, with 10 bases spanning the gap. The CDR3 spells CASSSDSIQETQYF. The CDR3 DNA is TGTGCCAGCAGCTCCGACAGTATCCAAGAGACCCAGTACTTC.

Only a few counts were recorded for this clone. The DNA for the CDR3 is TGTGCCAGCAGCGGATCCCTAGCCTCTCAGCCCCAGCATTTT. Residues: CASSGSLASQPQHF. The V and J genes are TRBV9 and TRBJ1-5, with D unclear. From germline, CDR1 is SGDLS and CDR2 YYNGEE. The germline V and J ends were trimmed by 3 bases and 6 bases, with 13 bases remaining between them. CDR3 length equals 14 residues.

V usage is TRBV27 and J usage is TRBJ2-3, with TRBD2 as a possible D gene (7 bases). Germline V gene lookup returns CDR1 MNHEY and CDR2 SMNVEV (reference sequence). The CDR3 has 12 residues. DNA of the CDR3: TGTGCTTGCGGGGGCGTCACAGATACGCAGTATTTT. This sequence encodes CACGGVTDTQYF.